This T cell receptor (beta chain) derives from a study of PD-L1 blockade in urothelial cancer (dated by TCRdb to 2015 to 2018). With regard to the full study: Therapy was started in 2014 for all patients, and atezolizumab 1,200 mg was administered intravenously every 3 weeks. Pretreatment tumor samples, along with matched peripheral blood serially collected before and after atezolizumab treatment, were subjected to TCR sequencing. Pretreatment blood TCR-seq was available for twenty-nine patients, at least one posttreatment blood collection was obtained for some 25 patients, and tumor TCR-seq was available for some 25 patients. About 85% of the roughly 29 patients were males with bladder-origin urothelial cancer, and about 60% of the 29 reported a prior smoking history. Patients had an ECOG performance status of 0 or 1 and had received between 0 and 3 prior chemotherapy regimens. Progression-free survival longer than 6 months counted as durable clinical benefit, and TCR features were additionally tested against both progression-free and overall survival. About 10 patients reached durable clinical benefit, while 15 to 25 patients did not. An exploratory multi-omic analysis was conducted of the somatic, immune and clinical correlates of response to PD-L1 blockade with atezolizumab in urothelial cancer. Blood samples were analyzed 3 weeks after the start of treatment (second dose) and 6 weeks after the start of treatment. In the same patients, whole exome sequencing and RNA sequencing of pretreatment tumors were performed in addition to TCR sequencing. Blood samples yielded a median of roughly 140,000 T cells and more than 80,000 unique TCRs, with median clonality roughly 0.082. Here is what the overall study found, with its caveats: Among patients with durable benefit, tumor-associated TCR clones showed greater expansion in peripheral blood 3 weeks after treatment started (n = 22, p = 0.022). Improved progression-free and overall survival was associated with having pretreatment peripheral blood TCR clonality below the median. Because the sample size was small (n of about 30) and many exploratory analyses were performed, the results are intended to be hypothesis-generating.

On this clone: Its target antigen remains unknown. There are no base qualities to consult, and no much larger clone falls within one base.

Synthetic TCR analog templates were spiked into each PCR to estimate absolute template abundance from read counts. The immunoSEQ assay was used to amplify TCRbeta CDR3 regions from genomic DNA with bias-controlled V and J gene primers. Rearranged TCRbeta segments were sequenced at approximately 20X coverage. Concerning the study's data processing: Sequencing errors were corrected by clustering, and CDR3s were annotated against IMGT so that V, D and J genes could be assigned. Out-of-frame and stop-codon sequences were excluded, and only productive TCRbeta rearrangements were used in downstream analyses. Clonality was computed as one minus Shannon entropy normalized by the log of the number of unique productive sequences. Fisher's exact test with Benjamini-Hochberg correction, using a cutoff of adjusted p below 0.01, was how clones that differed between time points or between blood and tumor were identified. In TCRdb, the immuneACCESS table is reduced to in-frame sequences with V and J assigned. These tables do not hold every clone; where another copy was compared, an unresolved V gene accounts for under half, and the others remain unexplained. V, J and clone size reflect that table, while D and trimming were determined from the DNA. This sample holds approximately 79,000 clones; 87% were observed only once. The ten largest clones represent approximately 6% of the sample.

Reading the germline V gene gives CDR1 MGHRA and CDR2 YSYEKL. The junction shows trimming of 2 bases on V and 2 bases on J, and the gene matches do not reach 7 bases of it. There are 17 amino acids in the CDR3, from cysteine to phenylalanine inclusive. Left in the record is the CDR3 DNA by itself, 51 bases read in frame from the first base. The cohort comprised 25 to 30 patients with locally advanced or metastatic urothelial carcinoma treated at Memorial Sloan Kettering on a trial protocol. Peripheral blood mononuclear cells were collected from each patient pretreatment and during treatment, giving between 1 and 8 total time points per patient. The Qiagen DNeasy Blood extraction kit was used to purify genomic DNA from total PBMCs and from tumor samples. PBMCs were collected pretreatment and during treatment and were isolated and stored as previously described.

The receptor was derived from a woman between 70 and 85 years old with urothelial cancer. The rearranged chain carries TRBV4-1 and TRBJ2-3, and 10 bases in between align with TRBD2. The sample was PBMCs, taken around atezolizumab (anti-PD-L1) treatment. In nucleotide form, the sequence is TGCGCCAGCAGCCAAAGGCCCCTAGCGGGGGACACAGATACGCAGTATTTT. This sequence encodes CASSQRPLAGDTDTQYF.